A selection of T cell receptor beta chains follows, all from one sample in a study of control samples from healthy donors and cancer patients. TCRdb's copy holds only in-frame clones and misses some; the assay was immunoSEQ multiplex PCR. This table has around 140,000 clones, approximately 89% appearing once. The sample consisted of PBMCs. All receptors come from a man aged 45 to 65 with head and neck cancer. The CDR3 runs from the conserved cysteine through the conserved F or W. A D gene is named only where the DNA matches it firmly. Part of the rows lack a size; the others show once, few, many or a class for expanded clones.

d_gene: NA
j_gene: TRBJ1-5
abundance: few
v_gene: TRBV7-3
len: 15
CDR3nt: TGTGCCAGCAGCCCTGGTTCCCAGGGCAATCAGCCCCAGCATTTT
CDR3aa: CASSPGSQGNQPQHF

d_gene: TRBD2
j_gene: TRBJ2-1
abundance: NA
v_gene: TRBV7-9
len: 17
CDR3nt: TGTGCCAGCAGCCCGGGACTAGGCCATATAAACCCCAATGAGCAGTTCTTC
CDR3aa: CASSPGLGHINPNEQFF

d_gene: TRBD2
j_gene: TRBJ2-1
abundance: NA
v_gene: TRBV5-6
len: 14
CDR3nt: TGTGCCAGCAACATAGCGGGAGCTTACAATGAGCAGTTCTTC
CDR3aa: CASNIAGAYNEQFF

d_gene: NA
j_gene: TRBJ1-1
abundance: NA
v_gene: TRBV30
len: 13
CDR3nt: TGTGCAGCCGACAGGACCGAGAACACTGAAGCTTTCTTT
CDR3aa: CAADRTENTEAFF

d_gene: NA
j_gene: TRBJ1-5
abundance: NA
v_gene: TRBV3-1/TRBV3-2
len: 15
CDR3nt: TGTGCCAGCAGCCAGGGTCGCTCGGGCAATCAGCCCCAGCATTTT
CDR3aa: CASSQGRSGNQPQHF

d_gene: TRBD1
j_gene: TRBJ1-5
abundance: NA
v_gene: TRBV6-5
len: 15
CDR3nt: TGTGCCAGCAGCGGGACAGGGGGAAGCAATCAGCCCCAGCATTTT
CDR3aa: CASSGTGGSNQPQHF

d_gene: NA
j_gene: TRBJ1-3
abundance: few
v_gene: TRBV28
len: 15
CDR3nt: TGTGCCAGCAGTCCCCGAGGGACTGCTGGAAACACCATATATTTT
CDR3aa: CASSPRGTAGNTIYF

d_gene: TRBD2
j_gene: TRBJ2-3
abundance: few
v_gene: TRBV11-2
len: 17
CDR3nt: TGTGCCAGCAGCTTACGAGCAGGGACTAGGATGGGGGATACGCAGTATTTT
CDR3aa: CASSLRAGTRMGDTQYF

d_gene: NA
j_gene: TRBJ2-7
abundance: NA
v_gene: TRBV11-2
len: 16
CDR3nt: TGTGCCAGCAGCCCAAGGGGGGCGACCAACCCGGACGAGCAGTACTTC
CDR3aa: CASSPRGATNPDEQYF

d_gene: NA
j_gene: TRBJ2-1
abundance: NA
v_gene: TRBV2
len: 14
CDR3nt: TGTGCCAGCAAATTACGTTACTCCTACAATGAGCAGTTCTTC
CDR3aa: CASKLRYSYNEQFF

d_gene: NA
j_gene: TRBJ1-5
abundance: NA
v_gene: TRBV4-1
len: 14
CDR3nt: TGCGCCAGCAGCCAATTTACCCCCTTTCGGCCCCAGCATTTT
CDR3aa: CASSQFTPFRPQHF

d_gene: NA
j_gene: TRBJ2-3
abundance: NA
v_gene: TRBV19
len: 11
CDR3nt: TGTGCCAGTAGTTTTACAGATACGCAGTATTTT
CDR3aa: CASSFTDTQYF

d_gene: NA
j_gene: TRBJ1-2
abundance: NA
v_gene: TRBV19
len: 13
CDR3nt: TGTGCCAGTAGACTTAACAGGGTGACCGGCTACACCTTC
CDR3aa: CASRLNRVTGYTF

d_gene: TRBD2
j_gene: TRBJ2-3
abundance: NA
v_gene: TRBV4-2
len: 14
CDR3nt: TGTGCCAGCAGGTTAGCGGGGGGCACAGATACGCAGTATTTT
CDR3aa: CASRLAGGTDTQYF

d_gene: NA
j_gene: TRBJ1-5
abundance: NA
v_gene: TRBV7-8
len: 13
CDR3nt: TGTGCCAGCACCCCGCCGGGCGGGCAGCCCCAGCATTTT
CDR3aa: CASTPPGGQPQHF

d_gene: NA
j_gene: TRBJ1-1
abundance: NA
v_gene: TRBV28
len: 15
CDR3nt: TGTGCCAGCAGTTTTTTTAGGACGGTGAACACTGAAGCTTTCTTT
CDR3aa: CASSFFRTVNTEAFF

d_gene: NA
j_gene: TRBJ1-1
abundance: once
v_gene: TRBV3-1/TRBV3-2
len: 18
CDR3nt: TGTGCCAGCAGCGCCCATAGCAGGGGACCAGGTTGGTCAACTGAAGCTTTCTTT
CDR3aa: CASSAHSRGPGWSTEAFF

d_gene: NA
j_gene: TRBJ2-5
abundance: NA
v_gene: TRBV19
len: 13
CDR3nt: TGTGCCAGTAACCCCCGCAGGGGTGAGACCCAGTACTTC
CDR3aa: CASNPRRGETQYF

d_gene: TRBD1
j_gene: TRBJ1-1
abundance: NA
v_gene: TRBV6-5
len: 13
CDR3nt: TGTGCCAGCCGAACAGGGGACTATAGTGAAGCTTTCTTT
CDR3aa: CASRTGDYSEAFF

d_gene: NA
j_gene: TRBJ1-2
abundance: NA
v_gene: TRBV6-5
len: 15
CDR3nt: TGTGCCAGCAGACGGGACGGGAACCCTAACTATGGCTACACCTTC
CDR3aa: CASRRDGNPNYGYTF

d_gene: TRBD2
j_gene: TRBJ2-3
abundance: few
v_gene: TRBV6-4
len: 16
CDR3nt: TGTGCCAGCAGTCCATCCCGCTCCGGGAGGACAGATACGCAGTATTTT
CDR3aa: CASSPSRSGRTDTQYF

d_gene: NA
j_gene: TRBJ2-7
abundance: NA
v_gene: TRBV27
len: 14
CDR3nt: TGTGCCAGCAGTTTATTTCCTAGTGCCTACGAGCAGTACTTC
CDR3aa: CASSLFPSAYEQYF

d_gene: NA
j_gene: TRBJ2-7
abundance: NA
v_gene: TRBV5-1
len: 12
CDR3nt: TGCGCCAGCGGCGGCCCCCAGTACGAGCAGTACTTC
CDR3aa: CASGGPQYEQYF

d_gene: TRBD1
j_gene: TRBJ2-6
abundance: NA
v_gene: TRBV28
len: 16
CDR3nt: TGTGCCACTCATGGGACAGGGGCATCTGGGGCCAACGTCCTGACTTTC
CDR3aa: CATHGTGASGANVLTF

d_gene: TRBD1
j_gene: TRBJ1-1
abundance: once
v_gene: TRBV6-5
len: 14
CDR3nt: TGTGCCAGCACGAACAGGGGAGTTAACACTGAAGCTTTCTTT
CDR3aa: CASTNRGVNTEAFF

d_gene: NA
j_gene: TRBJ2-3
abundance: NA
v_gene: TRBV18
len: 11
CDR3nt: TGTGCCAGTCTCGACAGCCTTACGCAGTATTTT
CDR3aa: CASLDSLTQYF

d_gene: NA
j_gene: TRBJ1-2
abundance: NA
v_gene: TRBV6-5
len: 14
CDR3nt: TGTGCCAGCAGTTCCACCGGGACGGAGGGAGGCTACACCTTC
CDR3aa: CASSSTGTEGGYTF

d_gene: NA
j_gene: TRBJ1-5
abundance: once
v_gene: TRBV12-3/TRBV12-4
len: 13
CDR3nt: TGTGCCAGCAGCTTCCGGGCCGGGGAACCCCAGCATTTT
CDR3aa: CASSFRAGEPQHF

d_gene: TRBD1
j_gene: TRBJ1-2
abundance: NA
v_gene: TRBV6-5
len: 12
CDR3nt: TGTGCCAGTCGACAGGGGAACTATGGCTACACCTTC
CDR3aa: CASRQGNYGYTF

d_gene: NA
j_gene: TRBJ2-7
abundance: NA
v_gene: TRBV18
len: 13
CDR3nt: TGTGCCAGCTCACCGACCAGGGGATACGAGCAGTACTTC
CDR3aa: CASSPTRGYEQYF

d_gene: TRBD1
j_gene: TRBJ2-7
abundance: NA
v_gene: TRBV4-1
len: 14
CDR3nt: TGCGCCAGCAGCCAAGCGGGACAGACCTACGAGCAGTACTTC
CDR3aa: CASSQAGQTYEQYF

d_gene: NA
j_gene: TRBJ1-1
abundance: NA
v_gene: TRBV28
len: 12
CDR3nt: TGTGCCAGCAGTTCGATCAGGCTCGGGGCTTTCTTT
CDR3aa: CASSSIRLGAFF

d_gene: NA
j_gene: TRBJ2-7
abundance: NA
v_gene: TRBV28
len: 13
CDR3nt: TGTGCCAGCAGCCTCACAAGGGGGGTCGAGCAGTACTTC
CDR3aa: CASSLTRGVEQYF

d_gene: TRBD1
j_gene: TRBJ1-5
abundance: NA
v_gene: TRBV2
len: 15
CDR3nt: TGTGCCAGCACTTTAGGGACAGGGGGAAATCAGCCCCAGCATTTT
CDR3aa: CASTLGTGGNQPQHF

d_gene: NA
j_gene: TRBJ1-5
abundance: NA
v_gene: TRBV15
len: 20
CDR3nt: TGTGCCACCAGCAGAGGTTCCCGAGGGGGGCGATCGTATAGCAATCAGCCCCAGCATTTT
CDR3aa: CATSRGSRGGRSYSNQPQHF

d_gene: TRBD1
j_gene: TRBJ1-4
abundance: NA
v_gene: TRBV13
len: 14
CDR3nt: TGTGCCAGCAGCATGACAGGGCATAATGAAAAACTGTTTTTT
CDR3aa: CASSMTGHNEKLFF

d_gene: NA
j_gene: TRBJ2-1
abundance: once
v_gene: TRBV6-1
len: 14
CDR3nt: TGTGCCAGCAGTGAATGGGTGGTTGGGGGTGAGCAGTTCTTC
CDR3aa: CASSEWVVGGEQFF

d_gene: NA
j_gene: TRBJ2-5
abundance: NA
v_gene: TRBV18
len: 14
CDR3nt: TGTGCCAGCTCACCACCGGGAGCCAGGGAGACCCAGTACTTC
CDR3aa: CASSPPGARETQYF

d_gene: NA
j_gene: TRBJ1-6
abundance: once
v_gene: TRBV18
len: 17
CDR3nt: TGTGCCAGCTCACCCTCGGTAGAAAGCTCCTATAATTCACCCCTCCACTTT
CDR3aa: CASSPSVESSYNSPLHF

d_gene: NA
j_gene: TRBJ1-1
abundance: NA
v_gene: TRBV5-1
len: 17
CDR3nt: TGCGCCAGCAGCTTAGGCGGGCCACGGGCTATGAACACTGAAGCTTTCTTT
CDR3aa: CASSLGGPRAMNTEAFF

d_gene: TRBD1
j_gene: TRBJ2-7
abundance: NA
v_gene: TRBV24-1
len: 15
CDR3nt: TGTGCCACCAGTGAAGGACAGGGGCCCTCCTACGAGCAGTACTTC
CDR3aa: CATSEGQGPSYEQYF

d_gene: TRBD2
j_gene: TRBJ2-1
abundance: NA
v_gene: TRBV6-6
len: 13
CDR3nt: TGTGCCAGCAGGGGACTAGCGAAGAATGAGCAGTTCTTC
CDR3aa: CASRGLAKNEQFF

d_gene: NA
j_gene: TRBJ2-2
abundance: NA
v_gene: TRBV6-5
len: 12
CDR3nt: TGTGCCAGCACCTTCGGTACCGGGGAGCTGTTTTTT
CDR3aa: CASTFGTGELFF

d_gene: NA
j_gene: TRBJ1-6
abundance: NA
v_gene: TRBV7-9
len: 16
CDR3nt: TGTGCCAGCAGCGTAGGGCCAGGGGACTCTAATTCACCCCTCCACTTT
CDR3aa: CASSVGPGDSNSPLHF

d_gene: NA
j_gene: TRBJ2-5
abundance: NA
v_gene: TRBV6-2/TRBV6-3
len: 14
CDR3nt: TGTGCCAGCAGTACCCGACTCAGCCCTGAGACCCAGTACTTC
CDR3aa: CASSTRLSPETQYF

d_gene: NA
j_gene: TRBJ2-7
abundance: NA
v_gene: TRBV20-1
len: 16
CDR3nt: TGCAGTGCTAGTAATGTGCAGGGTGTAAGCTCCTACGAGCAGTACTTC
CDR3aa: CSASNVQGVSSYEQYF

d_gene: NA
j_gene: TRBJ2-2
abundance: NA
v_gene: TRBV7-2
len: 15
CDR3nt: TGTGCCAGCAGCTTAGTATCGCTACTGGCCGGGGAGCTGTTTTTT
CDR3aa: CASSLVSLLAGELFF